A single TCR beta chain is shown here with its context. The antigen remains undetermined. Isolation per sample recovered at least 6 million PBMCs. This record belongs to a study of blood T cells in healthy people across ages. For the second PCR, which ran for about 6 to 12 cycles, a sample-barcoded 5' primer and a J-beta primer mix were used. Using its own MiXCR run on the 5' RACE reads, TCRdb lists one record per CDR3 protein. The sample consists of some 900,000 distinct CDR3 sequences, about 48% of them appearing once. V shed 5 bases, J shed 8 bases, and the junction held 6 bases outside the gene matches. Germline V gene data show CDR1 as DFQATT and CDR2 as SNEGSKA (reference sequence). The CDR3 is 12 residues long. General study points: There was no known CMV status for donors, so expanded clonotype changes were possibly confounded. Whereas aged donors had fewer naive CD4+ cells, long-lived donors had more of them and higher diversity. Estimates based on one million T cells were treated as lower bounds.

The genes are TRBV20-1 and TRBJ1-5, with 7 bases lining up with TRBD1. The sequenced sample consisted of blood. The TCR comes from a man younger than 45 in good health. CDR3 sequence: CSAERGREPQHF. The CDR3 DNA follows: TGCAGTGCTGAGAGGGGGCGGGAGCCCCAGCATTTT.